A selection of T cell receptor beta chains follows, all from one sample in a study of T cells in localized non-small cell lung cancer. Method: immunoSEQ multiplex PCR; TCRdb's copy keeps in-frame clones and lacks some. In the table there are tens of thousands of clones, about 85% of which are singletons. This specimen was peripheral blood, taken before any cancer treatment. These receptors originate from a woman aged 18 to 55 with stage III lung adenocarcinoma. Each CDR3 is given with its conserved first and last residue. Each record gives: J gene, V gene, D gene, clone size, CDR3 DNA, CDR3 protein. The D gene is left open where the match is weak. A clone size is listed for some rows: how often the clone was seen (once, few, many), or a class if it is expanded.

TRBJ1-1 TRBV7-8 - - TGTGCCAGCAGCTTGGAGCTAACCCCCAAGAGGGCTTTCTTT CASSLELTPKRAFF
TRBJ2-3 TRBV5-1 TRBD2 once TGCGCCAGCAGCCCCCGCCCTACTAGCGGGGGAAGCACAGATACGCAGTATTTT CASSPRPTSGGSTDTQYF
TRBJ2-2 TRBV27 - few TGTGCCAGCAGTTTAGGGTACCCATTGAACACCGGGGAGCTGTTTTTT CASSLGYPLNTGELFF
TRBJ1-4 TRBV9 - - TGTGCCAGCAGCCCCAGTCCCGGGGGGGTTATTAATGAAAAACTGTTTTTT CASSPSPGGVINEKLFF
TRBJ2-5 TRBV29-1 TRBD1 - TGCAGCGTTGCGGACAGGGGATTTACGGAGACCCAGTACTTC CSVADRGFTETQYF
TRBJ1-2 TRBV9 TRBD1 - TGTGCCAGCAGCGTAGCCCCCGGGGACAGATCCTATGGCTACACCTTC CASSVAPGDRSYGYTF
TRBJ1-1 TRBV7-2 - - TGTGCCAGCAGCTTTGTTTGGGGAGCTTTCTTT CASSFVWGAFF
TRBJ2-3 TRBV2 TRBD2 - TGTGCCAGCAGTGAAGGTCCGCTAGCGGGGGGGTCGGATACGCAGTATTTT CASSEGPLAGGSDTQYF
TRBJ1-2 TRBV4-2 - once TGTGCCAGCAGCCAAGATGGCTCCTCTCCTGGTGGCTACACCTTC CASSQDGSSPGGYTF
TRBJ2-1 TRBV11-2 - - TGTGCCAGCACGGGCAAATTGAGCTCCTACAATGAGCAGTTCTTC CASTGKLSSYNEQFF
TRBJ2-7 TRBV6-1 - - TGTGCCAGCAGTGAACAGGGGAGCTCCTACGAGCAGTACTTC CASSEQGSSYEQYF
TRBJ1-2 TRBV7-6 - - TGTGCCAGCAGCCGGGGGGACGCGACTGACTATGGCTACACCTTC CASSRGDATDYGYTF
TRBJ1-4 TRBV27 - - TGTGCCAGTAAGCCCGGGCCGGAGCATGAAAAACTGTTTTTT CASKPGPEHEKLFF
TRBJ2-3 TRBV19 - - TGTGCCAGTAAAGGCAGCTCGCCAGATACGCAGTATTTT CASKGSSPDTQYF
TRBJ2-7 TRBV19 - - TGTGCCAGTAGTAAGAGAATTCCTACCTACGAGCAGTACTTC CASSKRIPTYEQYF
TRBJ2-1 TRBV6-5 - - TGTGCCAGCAGTCGCGGCGGAGGATACAATGAGCAGTTCTTC CASSRGGGYNEQFF